Each of the 5 T cell receptor beta chains below was sequenced from the same sample in a study of T cell repertoires in cytomegalovirus infection (dated by TCRdb to between 2019 and 2020). Sequencing relied on an Illumina HiSeq 1500. TCRdb reanalyzed the raw reads on its own, using fastp at Q25 for trimming and MiXCR for clone calling, and kept in-frame beta chains. Each entry is one CDR3 protein sequence, shown with its most common DNA and genes. This sample comprises 150,000 to 200,000 distinct CDR3 sequences, under 25% of them detected only once. Of the sample, about 3% is held by the ten largest clones. Sequenced material: PBMCs. The receptors originated from a human donor in good health (CMV status not recorded). Some clones in this sample may be carry-over from other donors' samples.

This clonotype was detected only a few times. At one end, the junction sequence differs from germline, possibly due to a read error. J is TRBJ1-2 and V is TRBV4-1, with D possibly matching TRBD1 (6 bases). The CDR3 covers 16 residues. In germline, CDR1 is MGHRA, CDR2 YSYEKL. CDR3 sequence reads: CASSQDPGTFGYGYTF. CDR3 DNA: TGTGCCAGCAGCCAAGACCCGGGGACATTTGGCTATGGCTACACCTTC.

This clonotype was counted only a few times. The chain is built from TRBV25-1 and TRBJ2-3; no definite D call. CDR3 length: 14 residues. Looked up from germline, CDR1 is MGHDK and CDR2 is SYGVNS. The V and J ends lost 1 base and 4 bases respectively, with 9 bases between them. This CDR3 reads CASSESTVSDTQYF. CDR3 nucleotide sequence: TGTGCCAGCAGTGAATCGACGGTGTCAGATACGCAGTATTTT.

V usage is TRBV2 and J usage is TRBJ2-6; D is ambiguous. The germline CDR1 and CDR2 sequences are SNHLY and FYNNEI. V gave up 4 bases and J gave up 0 bases, with 7 bases separating them. The CDR3 loop spans 15 amino acids. The DNA of the CDR3 is TGTGCCAGCAGTGGAGCGAGCTCTGGGGCCAACGTCCTGACTTTC. As protein: CASSGASSGANVLTF.

The rearrangement uses TRBV23-1 and TRBJ1-1, with 8 bases identical to TRBD1. TRBV23-1 is annotated as an ORF whose role is uncertain. This CDR3 spans 14 amino acids. J gave up 4 bases and V 3 bases, and 4 bases lay outside the gene matches. The CDR3 DNA reads as TGCGCCAGCAGTCACCAGGGGGCGGTCACTGAAGCTTTCTTT. It translates to CASSHQGAVTEAFF.

About this clonotype: One end of the junction fails to match germline, which may point to a read error. The CDR3 region has the DNA TGTGCCAGTAGTTTGAGAACAGGGGCTCCCTACGAGCAGTACTTC. Translated, it gives CASSLRTGAPYEQYF. The V and J genes are TRBV27 and TRBJ2-7; 7 nucleotides agree with TRBD1. Germline CDR1 MNHEY, CDR2 SMNVEV (reference sequence). The CDR3 is made up of 15 amino acids.